The clone carrying this T cell receptor beta chain was found many times. The target antigen is unknown. The junction had 11 bases not matched to a gene; V was cut back by 6 bases and J by 5 bases. The CDR3 length is 15 residues. The sample belongs to a study of Graves' ophthalmopathy and Graves' hyperthyroidism. Using RNA transcripts, the TCR beta CDR3 regions were amplified. First-round RT-PCR used HTBI primers; second-round multiplex PCR followed. TCRdb re-called the multiplex PCR reads with MiXCR, one entry per CDR3 protein. This table holds 600,000 to 650,000 distinct CDR3 sequences, 22% found once. Study results and caveats: A 13-signature model separated ophthalmopathy from stable hyperthyroidism, roughly 85% sensitivity, 75% to 84% specificity. Blood repertoires reportedly contained most expanded thyroid clonotypes above 0.001 frequency.

The chain recombines TRBV12-3 or TRBV12-4 with TRBJ2-5, with 8 bases that match TRBD1. This clonotype was sampled from a woman in her late teens or twenties with stable Graves' hyperthyroidism. Some clones in this sample may be carry-over from other donors' samples. What was sequenced was peripheral blood. CDR3 in DNA: TGTGCCAGCAGCAGGGACAGGCCTCCCGGCGAGACCCAGTACTTC. The encoded protein is CASSRDRPPGETQYF.